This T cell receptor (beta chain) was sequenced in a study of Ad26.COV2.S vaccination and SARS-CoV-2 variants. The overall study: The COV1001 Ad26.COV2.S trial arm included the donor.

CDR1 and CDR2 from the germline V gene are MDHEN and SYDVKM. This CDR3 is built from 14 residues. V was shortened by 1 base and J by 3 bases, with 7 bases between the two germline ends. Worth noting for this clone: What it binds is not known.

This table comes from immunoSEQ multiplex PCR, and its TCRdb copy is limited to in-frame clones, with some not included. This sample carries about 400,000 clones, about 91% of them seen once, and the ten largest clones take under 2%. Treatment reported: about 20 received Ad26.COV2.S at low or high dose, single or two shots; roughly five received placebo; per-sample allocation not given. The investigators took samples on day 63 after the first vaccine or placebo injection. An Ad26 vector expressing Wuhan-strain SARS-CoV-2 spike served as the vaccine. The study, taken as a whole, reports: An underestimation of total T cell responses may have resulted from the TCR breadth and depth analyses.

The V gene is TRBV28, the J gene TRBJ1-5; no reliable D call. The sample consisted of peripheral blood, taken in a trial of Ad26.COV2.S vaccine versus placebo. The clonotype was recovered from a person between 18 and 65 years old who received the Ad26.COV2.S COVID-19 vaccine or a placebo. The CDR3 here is CASSLLSDNQPQHF. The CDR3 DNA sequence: TGTGCCAGCAGTTTATTGTCAGACAATCAGCCCCAGCATTTT.